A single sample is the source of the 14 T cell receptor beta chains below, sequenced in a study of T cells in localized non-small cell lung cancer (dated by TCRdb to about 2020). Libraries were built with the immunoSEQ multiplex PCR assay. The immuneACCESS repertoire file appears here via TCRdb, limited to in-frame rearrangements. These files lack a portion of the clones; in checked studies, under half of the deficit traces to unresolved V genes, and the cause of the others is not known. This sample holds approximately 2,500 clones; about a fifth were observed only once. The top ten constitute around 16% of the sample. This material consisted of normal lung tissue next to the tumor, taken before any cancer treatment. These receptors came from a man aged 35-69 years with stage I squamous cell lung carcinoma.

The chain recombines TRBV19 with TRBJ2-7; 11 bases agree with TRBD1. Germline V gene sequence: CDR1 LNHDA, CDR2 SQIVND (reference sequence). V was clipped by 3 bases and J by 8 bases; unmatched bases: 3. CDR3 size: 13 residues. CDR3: CASSIGTGGKQYF. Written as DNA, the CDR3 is TGTGCCAGTAGTATCGGGACAGGGGGGAAGCAGTACTTC.

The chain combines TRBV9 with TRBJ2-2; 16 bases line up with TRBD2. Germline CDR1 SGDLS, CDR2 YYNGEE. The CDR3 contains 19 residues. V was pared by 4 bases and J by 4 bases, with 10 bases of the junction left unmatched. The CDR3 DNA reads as TGTGCCAGCAGCAGACCGGGACTAGCGGGGGGGCCTGGCACCGGGGAGCTGTTTTTT. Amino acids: CASSRPGLAGGPGTGELFF.

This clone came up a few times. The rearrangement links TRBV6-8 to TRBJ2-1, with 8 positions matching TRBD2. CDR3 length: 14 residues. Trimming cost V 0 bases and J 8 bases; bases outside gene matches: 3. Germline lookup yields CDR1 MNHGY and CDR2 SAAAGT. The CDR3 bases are TGTGCCAGCAGTTACTCGGAGCGGGAGTATGAGCAGTTCTTC. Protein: CASSYSEREYEQFF.

CDR3 sequence (DNA): TGCGCCAGCAGCAAATCCGGGACTAGCGGGGCATACGAGCAGTACTTC. This gives the protein CASSKSGTSGAYEQYF. The chain uses TRBV4-1 and TRBJ2-7; TRBD2 agrees at 13 bases. Germline CDR1 MGHRA, CDR2 YSYEKL. The CDR3 loop spans 16 amino acids. V gave up 5 bases and J gave up 4 bases; unmatched junction bases: 8.

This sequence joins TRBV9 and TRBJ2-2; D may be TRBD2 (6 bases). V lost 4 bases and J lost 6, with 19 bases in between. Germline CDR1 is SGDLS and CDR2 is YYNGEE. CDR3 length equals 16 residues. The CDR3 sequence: CASSPRGPRDPGELFF. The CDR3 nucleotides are TGTGCCAGCAGCCCCCGGGGCCCGCGGGACCCCGGGGAGCTGTTTTTT.

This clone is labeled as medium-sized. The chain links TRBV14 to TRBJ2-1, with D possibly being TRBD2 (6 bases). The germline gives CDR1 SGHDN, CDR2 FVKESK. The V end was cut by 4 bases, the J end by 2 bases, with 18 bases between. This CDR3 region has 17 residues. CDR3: CASSLDLWRGTYNEQFF. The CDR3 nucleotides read TGTGCCAGCAGCCTTGACTTGTGGCGGGGAACCTACAATGAGCAGTTCTTC. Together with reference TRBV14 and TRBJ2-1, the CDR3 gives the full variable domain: EAGVTQFPSHSVIEKGQTVTLRCDPISGHDNLYWYRRVMGKEIKFLLHFVKESKQDESGMPNNRFLAERTGGTYSTLKVQPAELEDSGVYFCASSLDLWRGTYNEQFFGPGTRLTVL.

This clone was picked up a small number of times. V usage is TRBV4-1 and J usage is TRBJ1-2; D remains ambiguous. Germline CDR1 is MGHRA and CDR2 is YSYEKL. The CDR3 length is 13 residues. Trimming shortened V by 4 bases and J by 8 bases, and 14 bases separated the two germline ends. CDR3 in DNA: TGCGCCAGCAGCCCTAGTCCTGTAGAGGGCTACACCTTC. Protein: CASSPSPVEGYTF.

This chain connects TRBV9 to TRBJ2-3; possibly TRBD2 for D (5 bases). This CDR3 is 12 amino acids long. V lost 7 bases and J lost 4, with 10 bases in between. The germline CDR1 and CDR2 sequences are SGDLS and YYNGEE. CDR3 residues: CASGPSSDTQYF. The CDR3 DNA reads TGTGCCAGCGGCCCTAGCTCAGATACGCAGTATTTT.

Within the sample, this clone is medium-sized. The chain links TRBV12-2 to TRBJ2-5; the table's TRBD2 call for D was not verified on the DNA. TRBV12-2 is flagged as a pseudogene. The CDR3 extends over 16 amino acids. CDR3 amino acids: CATERGSGGARETQYF. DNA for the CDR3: TGTGCCACGGAGAGGGGAAGCGGGGGGGCCCGGGAGACCCAGTACTTC.

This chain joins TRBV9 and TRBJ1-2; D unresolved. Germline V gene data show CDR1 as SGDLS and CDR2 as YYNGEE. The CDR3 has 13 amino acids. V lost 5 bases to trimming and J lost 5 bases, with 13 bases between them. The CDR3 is CASSERQNYGYTF. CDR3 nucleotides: TGTGCCAGCAGTGAGCGGCAGAATTATGGCTACACCTTC.

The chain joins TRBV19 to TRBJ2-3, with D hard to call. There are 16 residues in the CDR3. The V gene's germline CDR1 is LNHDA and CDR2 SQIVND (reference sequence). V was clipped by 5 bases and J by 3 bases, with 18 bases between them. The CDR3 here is CASSGFKAPSTDTQYF. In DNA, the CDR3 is TGTGCCAGTAGTGGGTTTAAGGCCCCGAGTACAGATACGCAGTATTTT. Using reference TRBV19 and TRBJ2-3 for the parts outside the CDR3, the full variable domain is DGGITQSPKYLFRKEGQNVTLSCEQNLNHDAMYWYRQDPGQGLRLIYYSQIVNDFQKGDIAEGYSVSREKKESFPLTVTSAQKNPTAFYLCASSGFKAPSTDTQYFGPGTRLTVL.

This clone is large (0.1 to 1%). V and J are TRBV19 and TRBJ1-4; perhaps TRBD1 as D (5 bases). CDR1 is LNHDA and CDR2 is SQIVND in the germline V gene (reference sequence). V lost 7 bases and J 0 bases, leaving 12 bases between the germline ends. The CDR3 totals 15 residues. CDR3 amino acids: CASKLGVATNEKLFF. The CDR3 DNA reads TGTGCCAGTAAATTAGGGGTTGCAACTAATGAAAAACTGTTTTTT. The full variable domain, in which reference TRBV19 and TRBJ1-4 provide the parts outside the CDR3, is DGGITQSPKYLFRKEGQNVTLSCEQNLNHDAMYWYRQDPGQGLRLIYYSQIVNDFQKGDIAEGYSVSREKKESFPLTVTSAQKNPTAFYLCASKLGVATNEKLFFGSGTQLSVL.

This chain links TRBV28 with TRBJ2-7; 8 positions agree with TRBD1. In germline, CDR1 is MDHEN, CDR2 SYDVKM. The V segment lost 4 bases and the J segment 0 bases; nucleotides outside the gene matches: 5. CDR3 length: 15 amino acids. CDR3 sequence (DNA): TGTGCCAGCAGTTCAACAGGGGGGATCTCCTACGAGCAGTACTTC. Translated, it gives CASSSTGGISYEQYF.

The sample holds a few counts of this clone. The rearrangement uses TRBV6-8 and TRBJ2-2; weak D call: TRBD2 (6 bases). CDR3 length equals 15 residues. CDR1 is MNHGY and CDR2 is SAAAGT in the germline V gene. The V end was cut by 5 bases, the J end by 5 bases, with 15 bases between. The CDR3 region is CASSHGGFETGELFF. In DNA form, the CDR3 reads TGTGCCAGCAGTCACGGGGGATTTGAGACCGGGGAGCTGTTTTTT.